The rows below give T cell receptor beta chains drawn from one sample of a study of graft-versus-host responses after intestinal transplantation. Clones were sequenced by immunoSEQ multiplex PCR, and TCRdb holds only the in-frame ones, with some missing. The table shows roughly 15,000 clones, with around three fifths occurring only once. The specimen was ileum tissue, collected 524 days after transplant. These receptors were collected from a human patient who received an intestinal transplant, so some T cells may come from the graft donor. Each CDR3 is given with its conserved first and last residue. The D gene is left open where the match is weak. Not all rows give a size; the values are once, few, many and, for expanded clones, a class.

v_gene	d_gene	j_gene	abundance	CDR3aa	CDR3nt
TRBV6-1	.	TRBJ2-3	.	CASTLGATDTQYF	TGTGCCAGCACTCTGGGGGCCACAGATACGCAGTATTTT
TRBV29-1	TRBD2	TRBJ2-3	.	CSGGGYGDTQYF	TGCAGCGGCGGGGGGTACGGAGATACGCAGTATTTT
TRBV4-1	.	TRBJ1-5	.	CASSHYYNQPQHF	TGCGCCAGCAGCCATTATTACAATCAGCCCCAGCATTTT
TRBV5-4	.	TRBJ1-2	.	CASSPGRGYGYTF	TGTGCCAGCAGCCCCGGGAGGGGCTATGGCTACACCTTC
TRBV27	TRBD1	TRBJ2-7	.	CASSLSGTGSHEQYF	TGTGCCAGCAGTTTATCCGGGACAGGGAGCCACGAGCAGTACTTC
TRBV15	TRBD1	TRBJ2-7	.	CATSKGTGVAGYEQYF	TGTGCCACCAGCAAAGGGACAGGGGTCGCTGGCTACGAGCAGTACTTC
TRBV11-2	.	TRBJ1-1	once	CASSFKGAPEAFF	TGTGCCAGCAGCTTTAAAGGGGCCCCTGAAGCTTTCTTT
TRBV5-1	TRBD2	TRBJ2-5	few	CASSSKAGTKETQYF	TGCGCCAGCAGCTCCAAAGCGGGGACTAAAGAGACCCAGTACTTC
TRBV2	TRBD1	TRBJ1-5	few	CASNRDRVSVGNQPQHF	TGTGCCAGTAACCGGGACAGGGTATCGGTGGGCAATCAGCCCCAGCATTTT
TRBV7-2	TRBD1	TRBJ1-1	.	CASSSSSRDRRNTEAFF	TGTGCCAGCAGCTCGTCGTCCCGGGACAGGAGGAACACTGAAGCTTTCTTT
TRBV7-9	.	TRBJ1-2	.	CASSLEGGSGYTF	TGTGCCAGCAGCTTAGAGGGGGGGAGTGGCTACACCTTC
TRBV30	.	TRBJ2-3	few	CAWSAGTDTQYF	TGTGCCTGGAGTGCGGGGACAGATACGCAGTATTTT
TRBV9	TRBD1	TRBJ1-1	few	CASSPGTGDTEAFF	TGTGCCAGCAGCCCCGGGACAGGAGACACTGAAGCTTTCTTT
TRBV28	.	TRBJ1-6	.	CASVQYNSPLHF	TGTGCCAGCGTTCAGTATAATTCACCCCTCCACTTT
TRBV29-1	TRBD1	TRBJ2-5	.	CSVDRGVQETQYF	TGCAGCGTGGACAGGGGTGTCCAAGAGACCCAGTACTTC
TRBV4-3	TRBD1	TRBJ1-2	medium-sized	CASSQDWKGAGYGYTF	TGCGCCAGCAGCCAAGATTGGAAGGGGGCGGGCTATGGCTACACCTTC
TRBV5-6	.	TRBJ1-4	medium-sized	CASSLYTAGEKLFF	TGTGCCAGCAGCTTGTACACGGCAGGTGAAAAACTGTTTTTT
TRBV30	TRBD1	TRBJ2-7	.	CAWSGTGGYEQYF	TGTGCCTGGAGTGGGACAGGGGGCTACGAGCAGTACTTC
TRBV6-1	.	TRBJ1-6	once	CASSESGGGHNSPLHF	TGTGCCAGCAGTGAATCCGGGGGGGGACATAATTCACCCCTCCACTTT
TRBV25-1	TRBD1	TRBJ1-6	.	CASSGTGDNSPLHF	TGTGCCAGCAGTGGGACAGGGGATAATTCACCCCTCCACTTT
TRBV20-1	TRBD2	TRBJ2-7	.	CSTSGGYEQYF	TGCAGCACTAGCGGGGGCTACGAGCAGTACTTC
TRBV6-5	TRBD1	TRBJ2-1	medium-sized	CASRSGTVNEQFF	TGTGCCAGCAGGTCAGGGACAGTCAATGAGCAGTTCTTC
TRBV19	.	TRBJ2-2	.	CASGAGFKFMVNTGELFF	TGTGCCAGTGGGGCGGGGTTTAAGTTTATGGTTAACACCGGGGAGCTGTTTTTT